This TCR beta chain was documented in a study of brain T cells in children with intractable seizures (dated by TCRdb to the early 2020s). The study in broad terms: As a first screen for immune gene transcripts, resected brain tissue from about 53 pediatric epilepsy surgery cases was run on a NanoString immunology panel. About 70% of the 12 selected surgery cases also had pre-surgery blood sequenced, which left four cases with brain tissue only.

The research as a whole found: Because sequencing depth differed between pre- and post-surgery blood, the absence of clones from the pre-surgery sample may reflect undersampling. The patients' HCMV serostatus was not known, and viral specificity was inferred solely from CDR3 sequence similarity.

The sample's time point label, decoded: blood from clinic visit 5 months post-surgery; TSC patient then seizure free. The surgery cases showing the highest brain T cell transcript signatures were chosen for TCR beta chain sequencing of brain tissue and, when available, of blood. Prior to surgery, the patients had been treated with at least one anti-epileptic drug. The TCR-sequenced patients were children whose drug-resistant epilepsy was caused by tuberous sclerosis complex, focal cortical dysplasia, Rasmussen encephalitis or hemimegalencephaly. Bulk genomic DNA was isolated from unsorted brain tissue and whole blood using the Monarch genomic DNA purification kit. The immunoSEQ assay was used to generate TCR beta chain sequences from genomic DNA. Per the source publication's procedure: CDR3 sequences that did not begin with the conserved framework cysteine at position 104 were removed manually. Clonality was calculated as one minus the normalized Shannon's Diversity Index, with values ranging from 0 (maximal diversity) to 1 (oligoclonal). Differences in the frequency of the same CDR3 between samples, such as brain versus blood, were assessed with chi-squared comparison-of-proportions tests. Public clonotypes were identified by searching immuneACCESS, and similarity to known antiviral clonotypes was assessed with the VDJdb browser. The table comes from immuneACCESS by way of TCRdb, which keeps in-frame sequences with V and J called. Part of the clones is missing from these tables; in studies checked, under half for an unresolved V gene and the rest for unknown reasons. V and J calls and clone size are as listed in that table; D and trimming were resolved from the DNA. The sample has about 340,000 clones on record, roughly 92% of them singletons. The ten largest clones capture around 6% of the sample.

This clone has a count of ten or more. What antigen it recognizes has not been identified. Base qualities were left out, and no much larger clone turns up one base away. This sequence originates from a boy less than two years old with tuberous sclerosis and intractable seizures. The material sequenced was peripheral blood, taken around 5 months after surgery.

In nucleotide form, the sequence is TGTGCCAGCAGTCGTGCGGGGGATAGCAATCAGCCCCAGCATTTT. It translates as CASSRAGDSNQPQHF. The rearrangement joined TRBV6-5 to TRBJ1-5; the best D guess is TRBD1, with 5 bases matching. The germline V gene supplies CDR1 MNHEY and CDR2 SVGAGI. The CDR3 holds 15 amino acids from the cysteine to the phenylalanine. Just the 45-base CDR3 DNA is kept, in frame starting at base 1. V gives up 5 bases and J gives up 0 bases, and the segment between their germline ends measures 11 bases.